This T cell receptor beta chain was profiled in a study of control samples from healthy donors and cancer patients. Assay used: immunoSEQ multiplex PCR; TCRdb lists only in-frame clones, some missing. Of about 79,000 clones detected, 93% appear once; the ten largest clones hold about 1.3%. The sequenced sample consisted of PBMCs. This TCR was sampled from a woman in her thirties or forties with lung cancer.

The DNA for the CDR3 is TGTGCCAGCAGCGACCCCGACAGATATGGCTACACCTTC. This codes for CASSDPDRYGYTF. This chain joins TRBV5-4 and TRBJ1-2; TRBD1 might be the D (5 bases). The germline V gene has CDR1 SGHNT and CDR2 YYREEE (reference sequence). Deletions cut 4 bases from V and 5 bases from J, with 12 bases between. This CDR3 has 13 residues.